The next 24 T cell receptor beta chains were all read from a single sample in a study of shared T cell receptors in the human thymus. Method: immunoSEQ multiplex PCR; TCRdb's copy keeps in-frame clones and lacks some. Among 640,000 or so clones, around 87% were seen once, and the ten largest hold roughly 0.0086%. These data also formed part of another study, on human thymus T cells.

The specimen sequenced was thymocytes. All receptors derive from a boy in the first two years of life with a congenital heart defect.

J is TRBJ2-7 and V is TRBV28, with TRBD1 identical over 7 bases. The end of the DNA aligns better with TRBJ2-5, so the J call may be wrong. Germline V gene sequence: CDR1 MDHEN, CDR2 SYDVKM. CDR3 size: 14 residues. CDR3 in amino acids: CASSTKGQTETQYF. CDR3 bases: TGTGCCAGCAGTACAAAGGGACAGACGGAGACCCAGTACTTC.

The chain carries TRBV28 and TRBJ2-7; a possible D gene is TRBD1 (6 bases). The CDR3 has 14 amino acids. Germline CDR1 and CDR2: MDHEN and SYDVKM. The ends were cut back, 3 bases at V and 2 bases at J, with 11 bases in the middle. CDR3 sequence reads: CASSFWTATYEQYF. The CDR3 DNA reads TGTGCCAGCAGTTTCTGGACAGCTACCTACGAGCAGTACTTC.

The chain combines TRBV2 with TRBJ2-5, with D possibly matching TRBD2 (6 bases). Trimming left V 6 bases short and J 4 bases short, with 21 bases between. Per germline, CDR1 SNHLY and CDR2 FYNNEI. There are 16 residues in the CDR3. CDR3 in amino acids: CASSQWLVRGGETQYF. The CDR3 DNA reads as TGTGCCAGCAGCCAATGGCTGGTGAGGGGAGGAGAGACCCAGTACTTC. Filled out from reference TRBV2 and TRBJ2-5, the complete variable domain reads EPEVTQTPSHQVTQMGQEVILRCVPISNHLYFYWYRQILGQKVEFLVSFYNNEISEKSEIFDDQFSVERPDGSNFTLKIRSTKLEDSAMYFCASSQWLVRGGETQYFGPGTRLLVL.

This rearrangement joins TRBV11-2 to TRBJ1-1; D remains ambiguous. This CDR3 spans 16 amino acids. The V end lost 6 bases, the J end lost 7 bases, and 24 bases lay between the germline ends. Germline CDR1 is SGHAT and CDR2 is FQNNGV. The CDR3 spells CASSLTTWTYGSEAFF. The CDR3 nucleotides are TGTGCCAGCAGTCTAACTACATGGACGTACGGGAGTGAAGCTTTCTTT. The whole variable domain, filled in from reference TRBV11-2 and TRBJ1-1, reads EAGVAQSPRYKIIEKRQSVAFWCNPISGHATLYWYQQILGQGPKLLIQFQNNGVVDDSQLPKDRFSAERLKGVDSTLKIQPAKLEDSAVYLCASSLTTWTYGSEAFFGQGTRLTVV.

The chain links TRBV15 to TRBJ2-7; weak D call: TRBD1 (5 bases). V shed 4 bases and J shed 4 bases, with 14 bases lying between them. The V gene's germline CDR1 is LNHNV and CDR2 YYDKDF (reference sequence). The CDR3 contains 14 residues. The CDR3 reads CATSTIPRQYEQYF. The CDR3 nucleotides read TGTGCCACCAGCACCATACCCCGACAGTACGAGCAGTACTTC.

The chain has TRBV25-1 and TRBJ2-4; 10 nucleotides match TRBD2. Germline trimming cut 4 bases from V and 3 bases from J; bases unmatched to any gene: 9. Per germline, CDR1 MGHDK and CDR2 SYGVNS. The CDR3 is made up of 17 amino acids. CDR3: CASSGPSSGSDKNIQYF. The CDR3 bases are TGTGCCAGCAGTGGGCCCTCTAGCGGGAGTGACAAAAACATTCAGTACTTC.

The chain employs TRBV29-1 and TRBJ2-1; 9 nucleotides agree with TRBD1. Germline CDR1 SQVTM, CDR2 ANQGSEA. The CDR3 covers 18 residues. The J segment lost 7 bases and the V segment lost 2 bases, leaving 18 bases of the junction unmatched. The CDR3 bases are TGCAGCGTTGAACCCAAGGACAGGGGAAGAGGGCGAGGGAATGAGCAGTTCTTC. This sequence encodes CSVEPKDRGRGRGNEQFF.

The rearrangement joins TRBV28 to TRBJ2-1; TRBD2 agrees at 14 bases. The CDR3 is made up of 18 amino acids. The V and J ends lost 5 bases and 3 bases, in that order; junction bases with no gene match: 9. The V gene's germline CDR1 is MDHEN and CDR2 SYDVKM. In DNA, the CDR3 is TGTGCCAGCAGTACCGGGACTAGCGGGAGTTATAACTACAATGAGCAGTTCTTC. This encodes CASSTGTSGSYNYNEQFF.

The chain links TRBV5-6 to TRBJ2-7, with TRBD1 matching 7 bases. V trimming: 4 bases; J trimming: 3 bases; junction bases outside the gene matches: 13. Germline V gene sequence: CDR1 SGHDT, CDR2 YYEEEE. The CDR3 extends over 16 amino acids. DNA for the CDR3: TGTGCCAGCAGCCGGGCCACCGGGACAGCCTTCTACGAGCAGTACTTC. Protein sequence: CASSRATGTAFYEQYF. Full variable domain (missing parts from reference TRBV5-6 and TRBJ2-7): DAGVTQSPTHLIKTRGQQVTLRCSPKSGHDTVSWYQQALGQGPQFIFQYYEEEERQRGNFPDRFSGHQFPNYSSELNVNALLLGDSALYLCASSRATGTAFYEQYFGPGTRLTVT.

This sequence joins TRBV7-6 and TRBJ2-3; D uncertain. The germline V gene encodes CDR1 SGHVS and CDR2 FNYEAQ. The CDR3 has 15 residues. Trimming pared 3 bases from V and 6 bases from J, leaving 16 bases between. The CDR3 nucleotides read TGTGCCAGCAGCTTGGTATGCGGTAGTTCGGATACGCAGTATTTT. As protein: CASSLVCGSSDTQYF.

A few counts support this clone. The chain uses TRBV5-6 and TRBJ1-4; D unclear. This CDR3 contains 16 residues. V was cut by 0 bases and J by 5 bases, with 14 bases left in between. The germline V gene encodes CDR1 SGHDT and CDR2 YYEEEE. The CDR3 is CASSLGGRGFNEKLFF. The CDR3, as DNA: TGTGCCAGCAGCTTGGGAGGTCGCGGGTTCAATGAAAAACTGTTTTTT.

The chain joins TRBV28 to TRBJ1-6; 7 nucleotides agree with TRBD1. V lost 6 bases and J lost 7; bases outside the gene matches: 18. The CDR3 extends over 18 amino acids. Germline CDR1 is MDHEN and CDR2 is SYDVKM. The CDR3 loop is CASSHRLTGRGNNSPLHF. DNA of the CDR3: TGTGCCAGCAGCCACCGCCTCACAGGCAGGGGGAACAATTCACCCCTCCACTTT.

The chain combines TRBV6-5 with TRBJ1-1; D is ambiguous. The CDR3 is made up of 15 amino acids. The germline V and J ends were trimmed by 6 bases and 1 base, with 15 bases remaining between them. CDR1 and CDR2 (germline): MNHEY, SVGAGI. CDR3: CASRPRHHENTEAFF. In DNA, the CDR3 is TGTGCCAGCAGACCCAGACACCACGAGAACACTGAAGCTTTCTTT.

This chain uses TRBV9 with TRBJ2-1; no firm D call. CDR3 size: 11 residues. Trimming stripped 7 bases from V and 5 bases from J, with 7 bases between. The germline CDR1 and CDR2 sequences are SGDLS and YYNGEE. The CDR3 DNA sequence: TGTGCCAGCGGGCTTCACAATGAGCAGTTCTTC. Translating gives CASGLHNEQFF.

The chain is built from TRBV5-1 and TRBJ2-1, with a possible D match to TRBD2 (6 bases). V was trimmed by 7 bases and J by 8 bases, leaving 13 bases between them. Germline V gives CDR1 SGHRS, CDR2 YFSETQ. The CDR3 is 12 residues long. The CDR3 reads CASWAGRDEQFF. Written as DNA, the CDR3 is TGCGCCAGCTGGGCGGGAAGGGATGAGCAGTTCTTC.

V is TRBV9 and J is TRBJ1-3; the D gene is possibly TRBD1 (5 bases). Germline assignment: CDR1 SGDLS and CDR2 YYNGEE. V was shortened by 2 bases and J by 3 bases, with 12 bases between the two germline ends. The CDR3 consists of 15 residues. This CDR3 is CASSVEQANGNTIYF. Here the CDR3 DNA reads TGTGCCAGCAGCGTCGAACAGGCCAATGGAAACACCATATATTTT.

This chain joins TRBV10-1 and TRBJ2-1, with D perhaps TRBD1 (5 bases). This CDR3 has 20 amino acids. Germline V gene lookup returns CDR1 WNHNN and CDR2 SYGVQD (reference sequence). Trimming left V 7 bases short and J 2 bases short, with 30 bases between. DNA of the CDR3: TGCGCCAGCATCCCTACGGTTGTTCGTCAGGGATTCAGGGCCTACAATGAGCAGTTCTTC. It yields the protein CASIPTVVRQGFRAYNEQFF.

A few counts support this clone. V and J are TRBV14 and TRBJ2-7; D remains ambiguous. Trimming removed 1 base at V and 0 bases at J, with 19 bases between. From germline, CDR1 is SGHDN and CDR2 FVKESK. The CDR3 totals 18 residues. CDR3 sequence: CASSQATERGQSSYEQYF. The CDR3 coding sequence is TGTGCCAGCAGCCAAGCCACGGAGAGAGGCCAAAGCTCCTACGAGCAGTACTTC.

This sequence joins TRBV29-1 and TRBJ1-1; the match to TRBD1 covers 11 bases. Per germline, CDR1 SQVTM and CDR2 ANQGSEA. J lost 4 bases, V lost 1 base, and 5 bases had no gene match. The CDR3 consists of 15 residues. The CDR3 DNA reads TGCAGCGTTGAAGGGACAGGGGGCTTAGTCACTGAAGCTTTCTTT. It is translated as CSVEGTGGLVTEAFF.

The gene calls are TRBV29-1 and TRBJ2-2, with a tentative D call TRBD2 (6 bases). Germline V gene data show CDR1 as SQVTM and CDR2 as ANQGSEA. V was cut by 4 bases and J by 4 bases, with 13 bases left in between. CDR3 length: 14 residues. The CDR3 sequence: CSVVQAGGTGELFF. The CDR3 DNA follows: TGCAGCGTTGTTCAAGCGGGTGGCACCGGGGAGCTGTTTTTT.

The chain has TRBV19 and TRBJ1-5, with TRBD1 matching over 10 bases. The V gene end was trimmed by 7 bases and the J gene end by 5 bases; junction bases not matched to a gene: 8. The length of the CDR3 is 15 residues. CDR1 and CDR2 from the germline V gene are LNHDA and SQIVND (reference sequence). The CDR3 sequence: CASTTRTGGYQPQHF. CDR3 bases: TGTGCCAGTACCACCAGGACAGGGGGTTATCAGCCCCAGCATTTT.

The V and J genes are TRBV28 and TRBJ1-5, with D possibly being TRBD1 (5 bases). This CDR3 comprises 15 residues. Germline V gives CDR1 MDHEN, CDR2 SYDVKM. The V and J ends lost 2 bases and 5 bases respectively, with 13 bases between them. CDR3 region: CASSLRPGMHQPQHF. The CDR3 DNA is TGTGCCAGCAGTTTACGGCCAGGGATGCATCAGCCCCAGCATTTT. The whole variable domain, remainder taken from reference TRBV28 and TRBJ1-5, is DVKVTQSSRYLVKRTGEKVFLECVQDMDHENMFWYRQDPGLGLRLIYFSYDVKMKEKGDIPEGYSVSREKKERFSLILESASTNQTSMYLCASSLRPGMHQPQHFGDGTRLSIL.

The table lists this clone with a count of one. The rearrangement uses TRBV11-2 and TRBJ2-3, with D unresolved. The CDR3 extends over 17 amino acids. Trimming shortened V by 5 bases and J by 2 bases, and 20 bases separated the two germline ends. Per germline, CDR1 SGHAT and CDR2 FQNNGV. The CDR3 region is CASSLSAPEQATDTQYF. The CDR3 coding sequence is TGTGCCAGCAGCCTATCAGCCCCCGAGCAGGCCACAGATACGCAGTATTTT.

The genes are TRBV4-1 and TRBJ1-2; D is possibly TRBD1 (5 bases). CDR1 MGHRA and CDR2 YSYEKL come from the germline V gene. Trimming took off 0 bases at V and 0 bases at J, with 20 bases between the two ends. The CDR3 has 19 amino acids. The CDR3 DNA follows: TGCGCCAGCAGCCAAGAGGAGTTGCCGGCAGGGCGTGCTAACTATGGCTACACCTTC. It yields the protein CASSQEELPAGRANYGYTF.